The entry below describes one T cell receptor beta chain. This entry comes from a study of blood T cell repertoires in COVID-19. Original handling: Amplification of reference gene primers was used by the study to estimate nucleated cell counts. The data were produced by immunoSEQ multiplex PCR, yet TCRdb's version contains in-frame clones alone and is incomplete. V, J and clone size reflect that table, while D and trimming were determined from the DNA. The profile shows over 200,000 clones, more than 65% of them singletons. The CDR3 covers 15 residues. With V trimmed by 0 bases and J by 4 bases, 6 bases remained unmatched. From germline, CDR1 is SGHRS and CDR2 YFSETQ.

V gene TRBV5-1 combines with J gene TRBJ2-7; 8 bases align to TRBD2. Sequenced: peripheral blood. This TCR derives from a man aged 40-49 years who had recovered from COVID-19. The CDR3 DNA reads TGCGCCAGCAGCTTGGGGGGTAGCGGGGCTTACGAGCAGTACTTC. Amino acid sequence: CASSLGGSGAYEQYF.